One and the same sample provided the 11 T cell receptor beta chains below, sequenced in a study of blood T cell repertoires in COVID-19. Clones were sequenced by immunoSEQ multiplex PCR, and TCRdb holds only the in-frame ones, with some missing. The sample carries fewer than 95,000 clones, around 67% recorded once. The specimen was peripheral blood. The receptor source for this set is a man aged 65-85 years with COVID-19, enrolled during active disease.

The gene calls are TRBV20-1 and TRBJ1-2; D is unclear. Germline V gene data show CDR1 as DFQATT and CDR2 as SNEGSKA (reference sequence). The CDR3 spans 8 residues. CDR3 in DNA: TGCAGGACGGGAGGCTACACCTTC. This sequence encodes CRTGGYTF.

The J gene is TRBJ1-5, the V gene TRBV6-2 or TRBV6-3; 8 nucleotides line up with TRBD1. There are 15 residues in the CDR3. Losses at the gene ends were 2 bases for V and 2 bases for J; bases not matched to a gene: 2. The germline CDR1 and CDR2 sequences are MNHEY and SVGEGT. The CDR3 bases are TGTGCCAGCAGTTACCAGGGACAGGGCAATCAGCCCCAGCATTTT. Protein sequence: CASSYQGQGNQPQHF.

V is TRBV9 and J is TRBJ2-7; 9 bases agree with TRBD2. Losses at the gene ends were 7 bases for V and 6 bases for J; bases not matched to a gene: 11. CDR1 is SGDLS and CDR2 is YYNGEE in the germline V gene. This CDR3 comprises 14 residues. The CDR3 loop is CASSESSGKGEQYF. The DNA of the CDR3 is TGTGCCAGCTCCGAGTCTAGCGGGAAGGGCGAGCAGTACTTC.

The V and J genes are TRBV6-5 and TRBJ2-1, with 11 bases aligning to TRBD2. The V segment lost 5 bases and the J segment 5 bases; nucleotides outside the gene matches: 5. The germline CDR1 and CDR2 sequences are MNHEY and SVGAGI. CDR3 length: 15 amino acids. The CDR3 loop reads CASSRLAGLNNEQFF. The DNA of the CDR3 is TGTGCCAGCAGTCGACTAGCGGGACTCAACAATGAGCAGTTCTTC.

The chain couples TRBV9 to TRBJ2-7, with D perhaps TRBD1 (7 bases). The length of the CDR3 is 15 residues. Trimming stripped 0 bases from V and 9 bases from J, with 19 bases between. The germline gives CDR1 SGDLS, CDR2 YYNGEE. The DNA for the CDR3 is TGTGCCAGCAGCGTAGGAGGGGGCGGGCCCGGGGGGCAGTACTTC. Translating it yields CASSVGGGGPGGQYF. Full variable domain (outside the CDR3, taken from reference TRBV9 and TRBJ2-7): DSGVTQTPKHLITATGQRVTLRCSPRSGDLSVYWYQQSLDQGLQFLIQYYNGEERAKGNILERFSAQQFPDLHSELNLSSLELGDSALYFCASSVGGGGPGGQYFGPGTRLTVT.

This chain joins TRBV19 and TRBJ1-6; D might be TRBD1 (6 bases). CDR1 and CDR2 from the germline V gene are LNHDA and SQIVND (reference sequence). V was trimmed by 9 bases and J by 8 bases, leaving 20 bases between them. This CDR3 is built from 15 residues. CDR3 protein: CASKGDGEFYSPLHF. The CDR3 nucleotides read TGTGCCAGCAAGGGGGATGGGGAATTTTATTCACCCCTCCACTTT.

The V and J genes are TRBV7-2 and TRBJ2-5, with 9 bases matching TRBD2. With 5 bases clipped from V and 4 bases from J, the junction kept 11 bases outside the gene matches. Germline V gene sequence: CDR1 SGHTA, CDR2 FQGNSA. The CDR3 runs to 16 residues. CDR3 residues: CASSRPGVAGAETQYF. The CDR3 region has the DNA TGTGCCAGCAGCCGCCCGGGGGTAGCGGGAGCAGAGACCCAGTACTTC.

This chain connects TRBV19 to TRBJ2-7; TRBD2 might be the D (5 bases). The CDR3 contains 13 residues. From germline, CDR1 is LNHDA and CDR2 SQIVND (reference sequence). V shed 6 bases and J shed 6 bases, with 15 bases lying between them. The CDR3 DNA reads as TGTGCCAGTAGCCCCGCTGTAGGAGGCGAGCAGTACTTC. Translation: CASSPAVGGEQYF.

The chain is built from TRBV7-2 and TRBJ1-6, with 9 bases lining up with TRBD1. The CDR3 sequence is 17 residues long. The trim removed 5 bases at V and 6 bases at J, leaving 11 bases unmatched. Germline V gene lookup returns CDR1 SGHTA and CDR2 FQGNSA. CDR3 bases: TGTGCCAGCAGCCTTCTTACAGGGGGCGGGATTAATTCACCCCTCCACTTT. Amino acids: CASSLLTGGGINSPLHF.

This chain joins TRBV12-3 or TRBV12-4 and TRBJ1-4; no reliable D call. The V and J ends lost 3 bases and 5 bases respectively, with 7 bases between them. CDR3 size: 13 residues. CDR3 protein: CASSFSRNEKLFF. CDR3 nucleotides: TGTGCCAGCAGTTTTTCTAGGAATGAAAAACTGTTTTTT.

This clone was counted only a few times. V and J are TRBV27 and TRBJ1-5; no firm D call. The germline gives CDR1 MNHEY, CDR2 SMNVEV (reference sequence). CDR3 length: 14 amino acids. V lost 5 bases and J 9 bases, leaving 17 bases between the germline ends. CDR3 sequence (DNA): TGTGCCAGCAGTCCCAGCGAGGCCGCCCGGCCCCAGCATTTT. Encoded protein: CASSPSEAARPQHF.